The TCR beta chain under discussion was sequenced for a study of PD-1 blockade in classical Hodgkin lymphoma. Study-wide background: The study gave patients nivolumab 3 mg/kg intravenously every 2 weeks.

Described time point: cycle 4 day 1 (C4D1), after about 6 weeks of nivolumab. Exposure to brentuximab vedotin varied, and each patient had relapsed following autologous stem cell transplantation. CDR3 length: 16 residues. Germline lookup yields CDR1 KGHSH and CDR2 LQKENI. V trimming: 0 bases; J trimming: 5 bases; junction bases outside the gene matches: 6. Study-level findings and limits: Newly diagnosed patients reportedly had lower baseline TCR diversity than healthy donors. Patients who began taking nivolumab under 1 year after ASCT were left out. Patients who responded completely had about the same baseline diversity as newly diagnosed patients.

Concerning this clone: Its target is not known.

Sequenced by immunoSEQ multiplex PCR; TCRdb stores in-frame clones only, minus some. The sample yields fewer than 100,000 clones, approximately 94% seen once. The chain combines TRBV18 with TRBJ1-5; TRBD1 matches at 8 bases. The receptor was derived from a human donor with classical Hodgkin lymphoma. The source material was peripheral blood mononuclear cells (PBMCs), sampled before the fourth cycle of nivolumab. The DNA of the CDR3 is TGTGCCAGCTCACCACCGGACAGGGCTGGAGATCAGCCCCAGCATTTT. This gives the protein CASSPPDRAGDQPQHF.